Presented here are 13 T cell receptor beta chains from one specimen sequenced in a study of blood T cell repertoires in COVID-19 (dated by TCRdb to about 2020). To prepare the library, the immunoSEQ multiplex PCR assay was applied. TCRdb took over this immuneACCESS table, retaining in-frame rearrangements with V and J assigned. Such tables are incomplete; in checked studies, under half of the missing clones stem from an unresolved V gene, and the remainder is unexplained. For this sample there are around 120,000 clones; 82% appear just once. Together, the top ten hold just under 7.5% of the sample. Specimen: peripheral blood. The receptors shown here come from a man in his 70s with active or convalescent COVID-19.

This chain links TRBV28 with TRBJ1-6; 9 bases line up with TRBD1. The CDR3 totals 14 residues. Germline V gene lookup returns CDR1 MDHEN and CDR2 SYDVKM. Trimming at V came to 5 bases and at J to 9 bases, leaving 5 bases not matched to a gene. DNA of the CDR3: TGTGCCAGCAGTCCCGGGACAGGGACTTCACCCCTCCACTTT. Its protein is CASSPGTGTSPLHF.

This chain connects TRBV9 to TRBJ2-7, with TRBD1 matching over 10 bases. CDR3 length equals 14 residues. J gave up 4 bases and V 0 bases, and 1 base lay outside the gene matches. Germline loops: CDR1 SGDLS, CDR2 YYNGEE. The CDR3 DNA sequence: TGTGCCAGCAGCGTAGGACAGGGGGCATACGAGCAGTACTTC. Amino acid sequence: CASSVGQGAYEQYF. Using reference TRBV9 and TRBJ2-7 for the parts outside the CDR3, the full variable domain is DSGVTQTPKHLITATGQRVTLRCSPRSGDLSVYWYQQSLDQGLQFLIQYYNGEERAKGNILERFSAQQFPDLHSELNLSSLELGDSALYFCASSVGQGAYEQYFGPGTRLTVT.

Only one count was recorded for this clone. This chain joins TRBV28 and TRBJ2-7; 8 nucleotides agree with TRBD1. Germline assignment: CDR1 MDHEN and CDR2 SYDVKM. The CDR3 has 12 amino acids. The J segment lost 6 bases and the V segment lost 6 bases, leaving 4 bases of the junction unmatched. DNA of the CDR3: TGTGCCAGCAGGACAGGGGCGGGCGAGCAGTACTTC. Amino acids: CASRTGAGEQYF.

The genes are TRBV19 and TRBJ1-1, with unresolved D. V was pared by 7 bases and J by 3 bases, with 9 bases between. This CDR3 comprises 12 residues. CDR1 LNHDA and CDR2 SQIVND come from the germline V gene (reference sequence). CDR3 in amino acids: CASIAGYTEAFF. CDR3 sequence (DNA): TGTGCCAGTATTGCGGGGTACACTGAAGCTTTCTTT.

This clone was seen once. V gene TRBV4-3 combines with J gene TRBJ1-5; tentative D call: TRBD1 (5 bases). Trimming removed 3 bases at V and 7 bases at J, with 13 bases between. Germline V gene data show CDR1 as LGHNA and CDR2 as YSLEER. This CDR3 spans 14 amino acids. The CDR3 loop is CASSQAPGVQPQHF. The CDR3, as DNA: TGCGCCAGCAGCCAGGCTCCGGGGGTCCAGCCCCAGCATTTT.

In its sample, this clone was seen once. The chain couples TRBV28 to TRBJ1-5; tentative D call: TRBD1 (6 bases). V shed 3 bases and J shed 1 base, with 13 bases lying between them. Germline V gene lookup returns CDR1 MDHEN and CDR2 SYDVKM. The CDR3 sequence is 16 residues long. The CDR3: CASSFRRGVSNQPQHF. The CDR3 DNA is TGTGCCAGCAGTTTCCGCAGGGGTGTCAGCAATCAGCCCCAGCATTTT.

CDR3 coding DNA: TGTGCCAGCAGTTACGGGGGCCCGGGGGGGCCCCAGCATTTT. It specifies CASSYGGPGGPQHF. The chain combines TRBV6-2 or TRBV6-3 with TRBJ1-5, with a weak D call TRBD1 (6 bases). Germline V gene lookup returns CDR1 MNHEY and CDR2 SVGEGT. V was pared by 2 bases and J by 9 bases, with 14 bases between. The CDR3 has 14 residues.

J is TRBJ1-1 and V is TRBV2; TRBD1 is a possible D gene (6 bases). Germline loops: CDR1 SNHLY, CDR2 FYNNEI. The CDR3 loop spans 15 amino acids. V was shortened by 4 bases and J by 5 bases, with 17 bases between the two germline ends. The CDR3 nucleotides read TGTGCCAGCAGTGGGCGGGGGCCGGTTGGTACTGAAGCTTTCTTT. As protein: CASSGRGPVGTEAFF.

This clone was counted a few times. The CDR3 loop reads CASSSSTPGIQYF. The CDR3 DNA follows: TGTGCCAGCAGTTCCTCGACCCCAGGCATTCAGTACTTC. V gene TRBV12-3 or TRBV12-4 combines with J gene TRBJ2-4; no firm D call. This CDR3 has 13 residues. V lost 4 bases and J 9 bases, leaving 13 bases between the germline ends.

In its sample, this clone ranks as medium-sized. This chain connects TRBV12-3 or TRBV12-4 to TRBJ2-7, with 7 bases identical to TRBD1. This CDR3 contains 13 residues. Trimming cost V 5 bases and J 3 bases; bases outside gene matches: 4. The CDR3 region is CASSVGTVYEQYF. CDR3 bases: TGTGCCAGCAGTGTCGGGACAGTCTACGAGCAGTACTTC.

The rearrangement joins TRBV4-3 to TRBJ2-1, with a tentative D call TRBD2 (5 bases). Germline CDR1 reads LGHNA; CDR2 reads YSLEER. The CDR3 contains 15 residues. The V end lost 4 bases, the J end lost 9 bases, and 19 bases lay between the germline ends. As DNA, the CDR3 is TGCGCCAGCAGCCGATCCCTTGCACTAGGAGCTGAGCAGTTCTTC. This sequence encodes CASSRSLALGAEQFF.

This chain uses TRBV5-1 with TRBJ1-1; unclear D gene. Germline CDR1 is SGHRS and CDR2 is YFSETQ. The germline V and J ends were trimmed by 5 bases and 1 base, with 9 bases remaining between them. The CDR3 has 13 residues. CDR3 sequence (DNA): TGCGCCAGCAGGGGCGTCGGGAACACTGAAGCTTTCTTT. Translation: CASRGVGNTEAFF.

This clone was seen only a few times. The CDR3, as DNA: TGTGCCAGCAGTGATGGGCGAAATAGCAATCAGCCCCAGCATTTT. This gives the protein CASSDGRNSNQPQHF. V and J are TRBV2 and TRBJ1-5; D unclear. V was clipped by 3 bases and J by 0 bases, with 9 bases between them. CDR1 is SNHLY, CDR2 FYNNEI, per germline. The CDR3 extends over 15 amino acids.